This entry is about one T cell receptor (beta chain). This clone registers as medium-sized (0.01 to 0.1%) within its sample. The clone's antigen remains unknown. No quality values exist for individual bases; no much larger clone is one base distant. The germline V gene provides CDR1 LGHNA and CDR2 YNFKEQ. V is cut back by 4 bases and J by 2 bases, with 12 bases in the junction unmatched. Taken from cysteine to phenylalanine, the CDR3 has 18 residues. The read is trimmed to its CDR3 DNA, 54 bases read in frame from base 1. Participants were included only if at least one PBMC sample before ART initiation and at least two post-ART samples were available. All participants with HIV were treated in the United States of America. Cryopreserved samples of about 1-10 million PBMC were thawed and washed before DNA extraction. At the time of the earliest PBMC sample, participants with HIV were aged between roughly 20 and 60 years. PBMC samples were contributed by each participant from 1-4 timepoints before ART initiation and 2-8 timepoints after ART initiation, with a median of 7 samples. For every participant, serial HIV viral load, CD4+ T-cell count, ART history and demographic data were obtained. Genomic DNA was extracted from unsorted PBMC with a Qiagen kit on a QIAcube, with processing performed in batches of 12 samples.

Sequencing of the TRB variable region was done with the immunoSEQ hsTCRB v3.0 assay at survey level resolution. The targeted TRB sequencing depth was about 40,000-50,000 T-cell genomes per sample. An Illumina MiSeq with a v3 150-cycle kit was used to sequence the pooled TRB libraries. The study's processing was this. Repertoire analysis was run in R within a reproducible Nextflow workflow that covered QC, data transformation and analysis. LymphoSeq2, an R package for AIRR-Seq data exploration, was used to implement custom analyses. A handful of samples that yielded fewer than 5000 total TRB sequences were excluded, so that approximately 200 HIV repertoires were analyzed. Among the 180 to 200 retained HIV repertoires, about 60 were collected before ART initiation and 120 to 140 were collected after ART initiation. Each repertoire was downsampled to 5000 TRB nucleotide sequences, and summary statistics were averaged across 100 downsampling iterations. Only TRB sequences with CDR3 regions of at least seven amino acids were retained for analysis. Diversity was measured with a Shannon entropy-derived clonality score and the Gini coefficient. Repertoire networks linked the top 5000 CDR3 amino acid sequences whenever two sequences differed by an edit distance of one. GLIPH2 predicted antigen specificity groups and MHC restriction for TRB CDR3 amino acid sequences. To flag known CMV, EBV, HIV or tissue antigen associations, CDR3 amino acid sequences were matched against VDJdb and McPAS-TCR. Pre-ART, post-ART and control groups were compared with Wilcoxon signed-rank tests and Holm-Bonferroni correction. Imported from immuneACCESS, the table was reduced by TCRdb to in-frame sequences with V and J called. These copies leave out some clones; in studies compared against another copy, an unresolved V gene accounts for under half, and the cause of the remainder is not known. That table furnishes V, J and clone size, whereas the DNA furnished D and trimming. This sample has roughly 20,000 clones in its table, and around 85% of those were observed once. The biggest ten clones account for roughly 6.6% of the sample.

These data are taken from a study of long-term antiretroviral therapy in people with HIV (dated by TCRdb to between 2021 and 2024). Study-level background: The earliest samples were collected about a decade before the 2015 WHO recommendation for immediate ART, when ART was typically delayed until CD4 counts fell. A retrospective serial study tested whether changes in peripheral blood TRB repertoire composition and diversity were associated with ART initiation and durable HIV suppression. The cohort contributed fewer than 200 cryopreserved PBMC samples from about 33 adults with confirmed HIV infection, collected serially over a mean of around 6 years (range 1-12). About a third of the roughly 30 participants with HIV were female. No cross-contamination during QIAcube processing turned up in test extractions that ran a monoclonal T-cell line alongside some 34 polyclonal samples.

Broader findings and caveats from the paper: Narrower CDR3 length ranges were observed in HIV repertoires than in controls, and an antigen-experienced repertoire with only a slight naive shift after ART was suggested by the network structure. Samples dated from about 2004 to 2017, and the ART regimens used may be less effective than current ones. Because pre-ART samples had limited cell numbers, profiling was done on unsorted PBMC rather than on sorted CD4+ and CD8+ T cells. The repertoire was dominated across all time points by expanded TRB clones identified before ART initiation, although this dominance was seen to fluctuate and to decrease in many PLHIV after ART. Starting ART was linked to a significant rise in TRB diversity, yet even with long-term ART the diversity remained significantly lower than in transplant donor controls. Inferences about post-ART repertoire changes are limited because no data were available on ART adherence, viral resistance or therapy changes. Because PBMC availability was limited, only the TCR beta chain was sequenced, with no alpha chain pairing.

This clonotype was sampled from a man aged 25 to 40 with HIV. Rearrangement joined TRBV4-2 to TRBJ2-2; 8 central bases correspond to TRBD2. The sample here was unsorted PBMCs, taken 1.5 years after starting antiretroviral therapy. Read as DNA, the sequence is TGTGCCAGCAGCCCGGCGGTGGGAAGCGGGGGAAACACCGGGGAGCTGTTTTTT. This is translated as CASSPAVGSGGNTGELFF.